This T cell receptor (beta chain) was profiled in a study of T cell repertoires in cytomegalovirus infection. Turning to the study itself: An indication of both CMV infection and matching HLA type came from public TCR beta signatures.

This clonotype was detected only a few times. The antigen remains undetermined. CDR3 size: 17 residues. CDR1 and CDR2 from the germline V gene are SGHTA and FQGNSA. The junction had 6 bases not matched to a gene; V was cut back by 2 bases and J by 0 bases. TCRdb fed the reads into MiXCR, producing one record per CDR3 protein. The table records fewer than 1,000,000 distinct CDR3 sequences, roughly 30% of them present only once. The sample was cultured CD8+ T cells from PBMCs, taken from culture after CMV antigen stimulation. The gene calls are TRBV7-2 and TRBJ2-1; TRBD2 matches at 8 bases. The sequence derives from a human donor in good health (CMV status not recorded). Some clones in this sample may be carry-over from other donors' samples. This chain's CDR3 is CASSLRASGYSYNEQFF. CDR3 nucleotides: TGTGCCAGCAGCTTAAGGGCTAGCGGGTACTCCTACAATGAGCAGTTCTTC.